This T cell receptor beta chain was captured in a study of T-cell reconstitution after alpha-beta-depleted transplantation in children (dated by TCRdb to about 2016). Looking at the study overall: T-cell immune reconstitution after TCRalphabeta/CD19-depleted allogeneic hematopoietic cell transplantation in children was quantitatively tracked in the study by means of TCR repertoire profiling.

What the treatment or condition label conveys for this sample: allogeneic hematopoietic cell transplantation with graft depleted of TCRalphabeta T cells and CD19 B cells. TCRalphabeta/CD19-depleted allogeneic hematopoietic cell grafts were given to the transplant recipients, all of whom were children. Library method: PCR. The instrument was an Illumina HiSeq 2500. TCR libraries were prepared with molecular barcoding, using unique molecular identifiers to normalize TCRbeta repertoire quantification. TCRdb reanalyzed the raw reads on its own, using fastp at Q25 for trimming and MiXCR for clone calling, and kept in-frame beta chains. Merged by CDR3 protein, the rows form single entries marked with the most common genes and DNA. The table for this sample lists some 260,000 distinct CDR3 sequences; more than 20% of them were counted only once. 4% to 5.5% of the sample comes from the top ten. Beyond this particular receptor, the publication reports: In some patients, high TCRbeta diversity at day 60 was attributed to recipient T cells and intrathymic progenitors that had survived conditioning. About two months after transplant, the apparently early recovery of alphabetaT-cell counts reportedly depended on just several hundred clones that had expanded rapidly and came from non-depleted graft cells. The frequencies of hyperexpanded clones fell over the following months, and after one year, T-cell counts and TCRbeta diversity were mostly attributed to newly produced T cells.

There are a few counts of this clonotype. Its antigen is not yet known. The record has no base qualities; no much larger clone is one base away. This sequence originates from a female patient aged 2-9 years who had a stem cell transplant for congenital amegakaryocytic thrombocytopenia, so the T cells may come from the graft donor. The sample consisted of PBMCs, mostly from graft donor cells, taken 360 days after TCRalphabeta/CD19-depleted stem cell transplant.

The DNA reads TGCGCCAGCAGCCTTCCTGGTAACGAGCAGTACTTC. Its protein is CASSLPGNEQYF. This sequence uses TRBV5-1 and TRBJ2-7, with an unclear D gene assignment. The CDR3 contains 12 residues, cysteine and phenylalanine counted. Left in the record is the CDR3 DNA by itself, 36 bases read in frame from the first base. V was cut back by 4 bases and J by 5 bases, leaving a gap of 10 bases between them. The germline V gene encodes CDR1 SGHRS and CDR2 YFSETQ.